Listed here are 23 T cell receptor beta chains from one sample, sequenced in a study of blood T cell repertoires in COVID-19. Libraries were prepared by immunoSEQ multiplex PCR; TCRdb keeps only in-frame clonotypes and omits some of them. The sample contains approximately 240,000 clones, 84% of which appear only once. Sequences were obtained from peripheral blood. The receptor source for this set is a woman in her forties who had recovered from COVID-19.

This chain joins TRBV7-2 and TRBJ2-5, with 9 bases aligning to TRBD2. The CDR3 contains 16 residues. With V trimmed by 1 base and J by 4 bases, 7 bases remained unmatched. Germline CDR1 and CDR2: SGHTA and FQGNSA. This CDR3 is CASSLGSGGGAETQYF. CDR3 in DNA: TGTGCCAGCAGCTTAGGGTCTGGCGGGGGGGCAGAGACCCAGTACTTC.

The genes are TRBV4-3 and TRBJ2-3; 7 bases match TRBD2. The length of the CDR3 is 15 residues. The germline CDR1 and CDR2 sequences are LGHNA and YSLEER. The V gene end was trimmed by 4 bases and the J gene end by 3 bases; junction bases not matched to a gene: 7. The CDR3 DNA follows: TGCGCCAGCAGCCGAGCCGGACTAGTGACAGATACGCAGTATTTT. It encodes CASSRAGLVTDTQYF.

The sample holds one count of this clone. This rearrangement joins TRBV28 to TRBJ1-2; possible D gene TRBD1, 5 bases. Germline V gene sequence: CDR1 MDHEN, CDR2 SYDVKM. Between the trimmed V and J ends, which lost 7 bases and 0 bases, there was a span of 15 bases. The CDR3 length is 15 residues. CDR3 sequence (DNA): TGTGCCAGCACCAGAGGAATAGGGGCTAACTATGGCTACACCTTC. This sequence encodes CASTRGIGANYGYTF.

The rearrangement uses TRBV2 and TRBJ2-4, with 9 bases that match TRBD1. V gave up 6 bases and J gave up 0 bases; unmatched junction bases: 12. CDR1 and CDR2 from the germline V gene are SNHLY and FYNNEI. This CDR3 spans 18 amino acids. The CDR3 DNA is TGTGCCAGCAGCCCGGGACAGGGCGTTTACCGAGCCAAAAACATTCAGTACTTC. Translated, it gives CASSPGQGVYRAKNIQYF.

The V and J genes are TRBV19 and TRBJ1-6; D is possibly TRBD1 (5 bases). V was trimmed by 3 bases and J by 9 bases, leaving 24 bases between them. CDR1 and CDR2 from the germline V gene are LNHDA and SQIVND (reference sequence). CDR3 length equals 18 residues. The CDR3 DNA reads TGTGCCAGTAGTATCGCAGATGTCTGGGGCGCGTTTTTTTCACCCCTCCACTTT. It translates to CASSIADVWGAFFSPLHF.

The CDR3 DNA sequence: TGTGCCAGCAGCTTAAATCTTGGGGGCGGTATCACTGAAGCTTTCTTT. Its protein is CASSLNLGGGITEAFF. V and J are TRBV7-3 and TRBJ1-1; weak D call: TRBD1 (6 bases). This CDR3 region has 16 residues. The germline CDR1 and CDR2 sequences are SGHTA and FQGTGA. V dropped 1 base and J dropped 4 bases, with 16 bases sitting between them.

CDR3 nucleotides: TGTGCCAGCATTAAAGCAGGGGTGGAAAAACTGTTTTTT. Translated: CASIKAGVEKLFF. The chain joins TRBV28 to TRBJ1-4; D is perhaps TRBD1 (6 bases). Trimming stripped 7 bases from V and 8 bases from J, with 14 bases between. This CDR3 spans 13 amino acids. CDR1 and CDR2 (germline): MDHEN, SYDVKM.

The chain joins TRBV18 to TRBJ2-1; 13 bases are shared with TRBD2. Per germline, CDR1 KGHSH and CDR2 LQKENI. The CDR3 has 16 residues. Trimming took 0 bases from V and 7 from J; bases not matched to a gene: 3. In nucleotides, the CDR3 is TGTGCCAGCTCACCACCGGTACTAGCGGGGGGGAATGAGCAGTTCTTC. Encoded protein: CASSPPVLAGGNEQFF.

The V call is TRBV6-2 or TRBV6-3, the J call TRBJ1-2; 7 bases are a match to TRBD1. Germline assignment: CDR1 MNHEY and CDR2 SVGEGT. The junction had 10 bases not matched to a gene; V was cut back by 6 bases and J by 3 bases. CDR3 size: 15 residues. The CDR3 DNA reads as TGTGCCAGCAGCAACCCTCCCGGGACAGACTATGGCTACACCTTC. Amino acids: CASSNPPGTDYGYTF.

This chain connects TRBV30 to TRBJ1-6; D gene unclear. The CDR3 is made up of 13 amino acids. V lost 1 base to trimming and J lost 10 bases, with 11 bases between them. CDR1 and CDR2 from the germline V gene are GTSNPN and SVGIG (reference sequence). The CDR3: CAWSGGWRSPLHF. DNA for the CDR3: TGTGCCTGGAGTGGCGGTTGGAGGTCACCCCTCCACTTT.

The V gene is TRBV3-1 (or the pseudogene TRBV3-2), the J gene TRBJ2-1, with a tentative D call TRBD2 (5 bases). The CDR3 is 16 residues long. V dropped 0 bases and J dropped 4 bases, with 13 bases sitting between them. CDR1 and CDR2 (germline): LGHDT, YNNKEL (reference sequence). This CDR3 is CASSQDGRAGYNEQFF. CDR3 sequence (DNA): TGTGCCAGCAGCCAAGATGGGAGAGCAGGATACAATGAGCAGTTCTTC.

The chain links TRBV10-3 to TRBJ2-2; D gene unclear. Germline assignment: CDR1 ENHRY and CDR2 SYGVKD. The CDR3 extends over 16 amino acids. V gave up 0 bases and J gave up 4 bases, with 12 bases separating them. CDR3 amino acids: CAISESAQTTTGELFF. The CDR3 nucleotides are TGTGCCATCAGTGAGTCGGCCCAAACTACCACCGGGGAGCTGTTTTTT.

V usage is TRBV19 and J usage is TRBJ2-3; 10 bases map to TRBD2. The CDR3 covers 16 residues. The V gene's germline CDR1 is LNHDA and CDR2 SQIVND (reference sequence). The ends lost 3 bases at V and 4 bases at J; junction bases unmatched: 7. In nucleotides, the CDR3 is TGTGCCAGTAGTATTGACGAGCGGGGGGGCTCAGATACGCAGTATTTT. Amino acid sequence: CASSIDERGGSDTQYF. Based on the CDR3 plus reference TRBV19 and TRBJ2-3, the full variable domain is DGGITQSPKYLFRKEGQNVTLSCEQNLNHDAMYWYRQDPGQGLRLIYYSQIVNDFQKGDIAEGYSVSREKKESFPLTVTSAQKNPTAFYLCASSIDERGGSDTQYFGPGTRLTVL.

V and J are TRBV6-5 and TRBJ1-2, with a weak D call TRBD1 (5 bases). This CDR3 is built from 16 residues. Trimming stripped 2 bases from V and 6 bases from J, with 19 bases between. Germline CDR1 MNHEY, CDR2 SVGAGI. The CDR3 region is CASSYEAGREVNGYTF. The DNA for the CDR3 is TGTGCCAGCAGTTACGAAGCAGGGCGGGAAGTAAATGGCTACACCTTC.

The chain carries TRBV5-1 and TRBJ1-1; D unclear. This CDR3 contains 15 residues. The germline gives CDR1 SGHRS, CDR2 YFSETQ. The V end was cut by 2 bases, the J end by 2 bases, with 13 bases between. In DNA, the CDR3 is TGCGCCAGCAGCTTACAATATTTTCCTAACACTGAAGCTTTCTTT. Its translation is CASSLQYFPNTEAFF.

The chain joins TRBV19 to TRBJ1-5; D gene ambiguous. V was clipped by 3 bases and J by 0 bases, with 9 bases between them. The germline CDR1 and CDR2 sequences are LNHDA and SQIVND (reference sequence). The CDR3 has 15 amino acids. The DNA for the CDR3 is TGTGCCAGTAGTATCTGGGCGGGTAGCAATCAGCCCCAGCATTTT. Translating it yields CASSIWAGSNQPQHF.

The chain combines TRBV7-2 with TRBJ1-3, with 7 bases fitting TRBD1. This CDR3 region has 13 residues. The junction had 4 bases not matched to a gene; V was cut back by 5 bases and J by 6 bases. In germline, CDR1 is SGHTA, CDR2 FQGNSA. The CDR3, as DNA: TGTGCCAGCAGCCCCGGGACAGCAAACACCATATATTTT. Translation: CASSPGTANTIYF.

This sequence joins TRBV7-4 and TRBJ2-7; TRBD1 is a possible D gene (6 bases). In germline, CDR1 is SGHVT, CDR2 SQSDAQ. V lost 3 bases and J lost 2, with 20 bases in between. The CDR3 extends over 17 amino acids. CDR3 nucleotide sequence: TGTGCCAGCAGCTTTGGGGGCTGGACCTTCCGTGCCTACGAGCAGTACTTC. Translated, it gives CASSFGGWTFRAYEQYF.

This clone was recorded only once. This sequence joins TRBV28 and TRBJ1-3; D gene ambiguous. With 4 bases removed from V and 4 bases from J, the gap between germline ends came to 23 bases. Per germline, CDR1 MDHEN and CDR2 SYDVKM. CDR3 length equals 18 residues. CDR3 sequence: CASSSFPGSFSSGNTIYF. CDR3 in DNA: TGTGCCAGCAGTTCTTTCCCCGGGTCTTTTTCGAGCGGAAACACCATATATTTT.

This chain links TRBV12-3 or TRBV12-4 with TRBJ2-7; no firm D call. V lost 3 bases to trimming and J lost 0 bases, with 6 bases between them. There are 13 residues in the CDR3. The CDR3 nucleotides read TGTGCCAGCAGTTTTCCCGGCTCCTACGAGCAGTACTTC. Translated: CASSFPGSYEQYF.

In this sample, this clone turned up a few times. The chain joins TRBV4-2 to TRBJ1-1, with TRBD1 identical over 8 bases. CDR1 and CDR2 (germline): LGHNA, YNFKEQ. The length of the CDR3 is 14 residues. With V trimmed by 1 base and J by 3 bases, 1 base remained unmatched. The CDR3 loop reads CASSQVTGDTEAFF. The CDR3 DNA is TGTGCCAGCAGCCAAGTGACAGGGGACACTGAAGCTTTCTTT.

This chain connects TRBV9 to TRBJ1-5, with a possible D match to TRBD1 (5 bases). The ends were cut back, 1 base at V and 4 bases at J, with 6 bases in the middle. Germline V lookup: CDR1 SGDLS, CDR2 YYNGEE. The CDR3 has 13 residues. The CDR3 DNA follows: TGTGCCAGCAGCGTACAGGGAAATCAGCCCCAGCATTTT. Its translation is CASSVQGNQPQHF. Using reference TRBV9 and TRBJ1-5 for the parts outside the CDR3, the full variable domain is DSGVTQTPKHLITATGQRVTLRCSPRSGDLSVYWYQQSLDQGLQFLIQYYNGEERAKGNILERFSAQQFPDLHSELNLSSLELGDSALYFCASSVQGNQPQHFGDGTRLSIL.

The chain couples TRBV5-1 to TRBJ1-1; the D gene is possibly TRBD1 (5 bases). The V end was cut by 4 bases, the J end by 3 bases, with 22 bases between. Per germline, CDR1 SGHRS and CDR2 YFSETQ. The CDR3 is 17 residues long. The CDR3 here is CASSELQVLGRDTEAFF. For the CDR3, the DNA is TGCGCCAGCAGCGAACTACAGGTTTTGGGAAGGGACACTGAAGCTTTCTTT.